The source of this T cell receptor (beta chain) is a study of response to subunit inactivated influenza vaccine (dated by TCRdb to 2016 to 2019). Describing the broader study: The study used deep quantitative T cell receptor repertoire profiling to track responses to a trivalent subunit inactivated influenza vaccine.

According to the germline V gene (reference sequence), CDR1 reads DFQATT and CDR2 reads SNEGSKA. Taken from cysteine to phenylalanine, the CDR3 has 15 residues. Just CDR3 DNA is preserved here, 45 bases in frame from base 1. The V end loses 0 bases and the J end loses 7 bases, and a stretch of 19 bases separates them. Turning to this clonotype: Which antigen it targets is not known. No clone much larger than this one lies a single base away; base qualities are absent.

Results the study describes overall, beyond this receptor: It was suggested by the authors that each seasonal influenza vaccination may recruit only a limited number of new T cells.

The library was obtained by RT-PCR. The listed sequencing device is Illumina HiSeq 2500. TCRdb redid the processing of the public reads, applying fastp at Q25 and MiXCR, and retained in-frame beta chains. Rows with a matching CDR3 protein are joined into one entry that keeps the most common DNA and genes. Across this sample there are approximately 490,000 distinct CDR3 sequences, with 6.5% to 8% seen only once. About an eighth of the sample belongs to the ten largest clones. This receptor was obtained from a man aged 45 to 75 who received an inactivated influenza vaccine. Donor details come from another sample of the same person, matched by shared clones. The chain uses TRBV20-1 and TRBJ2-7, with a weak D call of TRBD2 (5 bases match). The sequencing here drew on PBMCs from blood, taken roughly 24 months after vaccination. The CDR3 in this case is CSARDFERPPEEQYF. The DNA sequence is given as TGCAGTGCTAGAGATTTTGAGCGGCCACCGGAGGAGCAGTACTTC.